The 14 T cell receptor beta chains given below trace back to one sample, sequenced in a study of blood T cell repertoires in COVID-19. The assay was immunoSEQ multiplex PCR, and TCRdb's table has in-frame clones only and misses some. The data hold about 200,000 clones, with approximately 90% observed a single time. The specimen was peripheral blood. The receptors derive from a man over 45 with acute or convalescent COVID-19.

This clone was counted once. The CDR3 sequence: CASRGRTNTGELFF. In DNA, the CDR3 is TGTGCCAGCAGAGGGAGGACGAACACCGGGGAGCTGTTTTTT. The chain combines TRBV6-5 with TRBJ2-2, with D maybe TRBD2 (6 bases). Trimming removed 6 bases from V and 0 bases from J, with 8 bases in between. Germline V gene lookup returns CDR1 MNHEY and CDR2 SVGAGI. This CDR3 has 14 amino acids.

The gene calls are TRBV9 and TRBJ2-3; 8 nucleotides line up with TRBD1. This CDR3 is built from 16 residues. Germline V gene data show CDR1 as SGDLS and CDR2 as YYNGEE. The trim removed 1 base at V and 4 bases at J, leaving 8 bases unmatched. The CDR3 nucleotides are TGTGCCAGCAGCGTACAAGGGGACAGGCACTCAGATACGCAGTATTTT. This translates into CASSVQGDRHSDTQYF.

The table lists this clone with a count of one. V is TRBV3-1 (or the pseudogene TRBV3-2) and J is TRBJ2-2; D ambiguous. Germline V CDR1 and CDR2: LGHDT, YNNKEL (reference sequence). The CDR3 consists of 14 residues. V dropped 2 bases and J dropped 2 bases, with 6 bases sitting between them. The CDR3 loop is CASSQSTNTGELFF. CDR3 in DNA: TGTGCCAGCAGCCAATCAACAAACACCGGGGAGCTGTTTTTT.

This chain joins TRBV6-5 and TRBJ1-1; possibly TRBD1 for D (6 bases). This CDR3 spans 15 amino acids. Germline CDR1 reads MNHEY; CDR2 reads SVGAGI. The V end lost 1 base, the J end lost 0 bases, and 9 bases lay between the germline ends. The CDR3 region is CASSYFRGMNTEAFF. The CDR3 bases are TGTGCCAGCAGTTACTTCAGGGGCATGAACACTGAAGCTTTCTTT.

The chain couples TRBV29-1 to TRBJ1-3; the D gene is possibly TRBD1 (5 bases). The V end was cut by 6 bases, the J end by 2 bases, with 29 bases between. The CDR3 covers 19 residues. The germline gives CDR1 SQVTM, CDR2 ANQGSEA. CDR3 sequence reads: CSVQIRGDGFKLAGNTIYF. In DNA form, the CDR3 reads TGCAGCGTCCAAATAAGGGGCGACGGCTTTAAACTTGCTGGAAACACCATATATTTT. The full variable domain, rest sourced from reference TRBV29-1 and TRBJ1-3, is SAVISQKPSRDICQRGTSLTIQCQVDSQVTMMFWYRQQPGQSLTLIATANQGSEATYESGFVIDKFPISRPNLTFSTLTVSNMSPEDSSIYLCSVQIRGDGFKLAGNTIYFGEGSWLTVV.

This chain uses TRBV19 with TRBJ2-7; the D gene is possibly TRBD2 (6 bases). Germline lookup yields CDR1 LNHDA and CDR2 SQIVND (reference sequence). This CDR3 spans 13 amino acids. V lost 5 bases and J 2 bases, leaving 10 bases between the germline ends. CDR3 sequence: CASSEVAAYEQYF. The CDR3 DNA follows: TGTGCCAGTAGTGAGGTAGCGGCCTACGAGCAGTACTTC. Complete variable domain (other parts from reference TRBV19 and TRBJ2-7): DGGITQSPKYLFRKEGQNVTLSCEQNLNHDAMYWYRQDPGQGLRLIYYSQIVNDFQKGDIAEGYSVSREKKESFPLTVTSAQKNPTAFYLCASSEVAAYEQYFGPGTRLTVT.

This rearrangement joins TRBV18 to TRBJ1-6; 8 bases are shared with TRBD1. CDR1 KGHSH and CDR2 LQKENI come from the germline V gene. The CDR3 sequence is 15 residues long. V trimming: 3 bases; J trimming: 8 bases; junction bases outside the gene matches: 6. Written as DNA, the CDR3 is TGTGCCAGCTCACCCGGACAGGGTGGGGATTCACCCCTCCACTTT. It codes for CASSPGQGGDSPLHF.

The chain employs TRBV7-9 and TRBJ2-2; possible D gene TRBD2, 6 bases. Trimming removed 5 bases from V and 2 bases from J, with 18 bases in between. The CDR3 is 17 amino acids. From germline, CDR1 is SEHNR and CDR2 FQNEAQ (reference sequence). CDR3 region: CASSLRQWGENTGELFF. CDR3 nucleotides: TGTGCCAGCAGCCTCCGACAATGGGGGGAAAACACCGGGGAGCTGTTTTTT.

The V call is TRBV27, the J call TRBJ1-2, with D possibly TRBD1 on 5 matching bases. This CDR3 has 17 residues. Germline lookup yields CDR1 MNHEY and CDR2 SMNVEV (reference sequence). V was cut by 3 bases and J by 6 bases, with 23 bases left in between. Written as DNA, the CDR3 is TGTGCCAGCAGTTTTCCACGTGACTTCAGGGTTGGGGATGGCTACACCTTC. It yields the protein CASSFPRDFRVGDGYTF.

V usage is TRBV5-4 and J usage is TRBJ2-7; 7 bases line up with TRBD2. The V gene end was trimmed by 2 bases and the J gene end by 3 bases; junction bases not matched to a gene: 11. There are 16 residues in the CDR3. Germline loops: CDR1 SGHNT, CDR2 YYREEE (reference sequence). CDR3 region: CASSLGAGAEYYEQYF. The CDR3 DNA reads TGTGCCAGCAGCTTAGGGGCGGGAGCTGAGTACTACGAGCAGTACTTC.

The genes are TRBV2 and TRBJ1-6, with unresolved D. V was clipped by 5 bases and J by 8 bases, with 16 bases between them. Germline lookup yields CDR1 SNHLY and CDR2 FYNNEI. The CDR3 loop spans 15 amino acids. CDR3 sequence reads: CASSRQNNRDSPLHF. In DNA form, the CDR3 reads TGTGCCAGCAGTCGCCAAAATAATCGGGATTCACCCCTCCACTTT.

This clone has more than one count but fewer than ten. The rearrangement links TRBV30 to TRBJ1-2, with D possibly TRBD1 on 5 matching bases. Between the trimmed V and J ends, which lost 3 bases and 6 bases, there was a span of 23 bases. The CDR3 is 16 residues long. CDR1 is GTSNPN and CDR2 is SVGIG in the germline V gene (reference sequence). The CDR3 bases are TGTGCCTGGAGGCGCGGTGGGGGGTGGAGGATCGATGGCTACACCTTC. It encodes CAWRRGGGWRIDGYTF. Combining the CDR3 with reference TRBV30 and TRBJ1-2 gives the whole variable domain SQTIHQWPATLVQPVGSPLSLECTVEGTSNPNLYWYRQAAGRGLQLLFYSVGIGQISSEVPQNLSASRPQDRQFILSSKKLLLSDSGFYLCAWRRGGGWRIDGYTFGSGTRLTVV.

The V call is TRBV27, the J call TRBJ1-3; no clear D gene. V lost 5 bases, J lost 2 bases, and 16 bases lay in between. Germline CDR1 reads MNHEY; CDR2 reads SMNVEV (reference sequence). The CDR3 contains 16 residues. CDR3: CASSRNPGNTGNTIYF. The CDR3 DNA reads as TGTGCCAGCAGTCGTAACCCAGGAAATACTGGAAACACCATATATTTT.

The genes are TRBV7-8 and TRBJ2-7; the D gene is possibly TRBD1 (6 bases). Germline assignment: CDR1 SGHVS and CDR2 FQNEAQ. This CDR3 region has 15 residues. V lost 1 base and J 3 bases, leaving 13 bases between the germline ends. The CDR3, as DNA: TGTGCCAGCAGCTTAGACTACCAGGGGTTCTACGAGCAGTACGTC. It translates to CASSLDYQGFYEQYV.